The 32 T cell receptor beta chains reported below all come from one sample, sequenced in a study of blood T cells in healthy people across ages. The authors ran a second PCR of about 7 to 11 cycles using a sample-barcoded 5' primer and a J-beta primer mix. MiXCR, applied by TCRdb to the 5' RACE reads, yields one record per CDR3 protein. The table records a few hundred thousand distinct CDR3 sequences, roughly a quarter of them present only once. The sample consisted of blood. All receptors derive from a woman aged 70 to 79 in good health.

This clonotype was seen a few times. The V gene is TRBV28, the J gene TRBJ1-2, with a weak D call TRBD1 (6 bases). Germline loops: CDR1 MDHEN, CDR2 SYDVKM. This CDR3 has 15 residues. The V end lost 3 bases, the J end lost 2 bases, and 13 bases lay between the germline ends. The CDR3 protein is CASSFSGAGNYGYTF. The CDR3 DNA reads as TGTGCCAGCAGTTTTTCGGGGGCTGGGAACTATGGCTACACCTTC.

This clonotype showed up just a few times. This chain links TRBV29-1 with TRBJ2-7; no clear D gene. This CDR3 is 11 amino acids long. Trimming stripped 4 bases from V and 3 bases from J, with 7 bases between. The germline V gene has CDR1 SQVTM and CDR2 ANQGSEA. This CDR3 is CSVGNNYEQYF. CDR3 nucleotide sequence: TGCAGCGTTGGGAATAACTACGAGCAGTACTTC.

This clonotype has more than one count but fewer than ten. The chain recombines TRBV20-1 with TRBJ1-2; the match to TRBD1 covers 7 bases. The V gene's germline CDR1 is DFQATT and CDR2 SNEGSKA (reference sequence). CDR3 length: 15 residues. Trimming cost V 4 bases and J 0 bases; bases outside gene matches: 8. CDR3 region: CSANPRDSSNYGYTF. In DNA, the CDR3 is TGCAGTGCTAACCCCCGGGACAGCTCTAACTATGGCTACACCTTC.

About this clonotype itself: Sequence at one end of the junction differs from germline and may be a read error. The V gene is TRBV27, the J gene TRBJ1-4; D remains unclear. The CDR3 sequence is 14 residues long. Germline V gene data show CDR1 as MNHEY and CDR2 as SMNVEV (reference sequence). CDR3 loop: CASSALRQKEKPFF. The CDR3, as DNA: TGTGCCAGCAGTGCATTACGCCAGAAAGAAAAACCGTTTTTT.

As regards this clonotype: Germline and junction disagree at one end, which may indicate a read error. This chain joins TRBV27 and TRBJ2-7; D is unclear. CDR1 and CDR2 from the germline V gene are MNHEY and SMNVEV (reference sequence). The CDR3 runs to 8 residues. The CDR3 sequence is CASSPLTF. CDR3 nucleotide sequence: TGTGCCAGCAGTCCTCTAACCTTC.

The chain has TRBV27 and TRBJ2-1, with TRBD2 as a possible D gene (5 bases). V dropped 3 bases and J dropped 6 bases, with 15 bases sitting between them. Germline V gene sequence: CDR1 MNHEY, CDR2 SMNVEV (reference sequence). The CDR3 runs 15 residues. The CDR3: CASSFGGLLGNEQFF. The CDR3 coding sequence is TGTGCCAGCAGTTTTGGAGGACTGCTTGGCAATGAGCAGTTCTTC.

In this sample, this clonotype turned up a few times. A read error may explain this, as a much larger clone is one base away. The chain carries TRBV9 and TRBJ1-5; D ambiguous. The V end lost 2 bases, the J end lost 6 bases, and 9 bases lay between the germline ends. The CDR3 is 13 amino acids. Germline CDR1 SGDLS, CDR2 YYNGEE. CDR3 sequence reads: CASSVKGSQPQHF. Here the CDR3 DNA reads TGTGCCAGCAGCGTGAAAGGAAGTCAGCCCCAGCATTTT.

This clonotype was counted only a few times. The rearrangement joins TRBV9 to TRBJ2-3, with D uncertain. V shed 0 bases and J shed 2 bases, with 7 bases lying between them. In germline, CDR1 is SGDLS, CDR2 YYNGEE. The CDR3 extends over 14 amino acids. The CDR3 DNA reads TGTGCCAGCAGCGTAGGGACCACCACAGATACGCAGTATTTT. Translating gives CASSVGTTTDTQYF.

This sequence joins TRBV20-1 and TRBJ1-5, with D unclear. The V and J ends lost 0 bases and 1 base respectively, with 10 bases between them. Germline CDR1 is DFQATT and CDR2 is SNEGSKA (reference sequence). This CDR3 has 15 residues. The CDR3 nucleotides read TGCAGTGCTAGAGAATTGGGTCAGAGCAATCAGCCCCAGCATTTT. This sequence encodes CSARELGQSNQPQHF.

This chain connects TRBV20-1 to TRBJ2-7, with D possibly matching TRBD2 (6 bases). Looked up from germline, CDR1 is DFQATT and CDR2 is SNEGSKA (reference sequence). The CDR3 is 14 residues long. Trimming pared 0 bases from V and 5 bases from J, leaving 14 bases between. The CDR3 DNA follows: TGCAGTGCTAGAGAGGTGGCTAGCGATAACGAGCAGTACTTC. Encoded protein: CSAREVASDNEQYF.

This clonotype was observed a few times. The gene calls are TRBV5-4 and TRBJ2-2; a weak D match, TRBD1 (6 bases). The CDR3 is made up of 16 amino acids. V was clipped by 3 bases and J by 3 bases, with 15 bases between them. CDR1 and CDR2 from the germline V gene are SGHNT and YYREEE (reference sequence). CDR3 sequence (DNA): TGTGCCAGCAGCTCCCGGCAGGGGAAGGACACCGGGGAGCTGTTTTTT. This sequence encodes CASSSRQGKDTGELFF.

This clonotype turned up a few times. The chain uses TRBV9 and TRBJ2-5; 12 bases match TRBD2. The DNA matches TRBJ2-1 better at its end, which makes the J call doubtful. Germline values: CDR1 SGDLS, CDR2 YYNGEE. The CDR3 runs 18 residues. The CDR3 DNA follows: TGTGCCAGCAGCGTAGGCCCCCGGACTAGCGGGACCTACAATGAGCAGTTCTTC. Translation: CASSVGPRTSGTYNEQFF.

The gene calls are TRBV3-1 and TRBJ2-1, with 11 bases lining up with TRBD2. Germline CDR1 is LGHDT and CDR2 is YNNKEL (reference sequence). Trimming took 4 bases from V and 2 from J; bases not matched to a gene: 7. The CDR3 runs to 17 residues. CDR3 nucleotides: TGTGCCAGCAGCCTCCAAGGGACTAGCGGCCCCTACAATGAGCAGTTCTTC. It yields the protein CASSLQGTSGPYNEQFF.

The rearrangement joins TRBV20-1 to TRBJ1-5, with 8 bases lining up with TRBD1. V shed 4 bases and J 7 bases; nucleotides not matched to a gene: 3. CDR1 and CDR2 (germline): DFQATT, SNEGSKA (reference sequence). This CDR3 spans 12 amino acids. CDR3 residues: CSANAGGQPQHF. For the CDR3, the DNA is TGCAGTGCTAACGCAGGGGGCCAGCCCCAGCATTTT.

This clonotype was counted between two and nine times. The J gene is TRBJ2-1, the V gene TRBV7-2; D is perhaps TRBD1 (5 bases). The CDR3 sequence is 17 residues long. The germline V gene encodes CDR1 SGHTA and CDR2 FQGNSA. V lost 1 base to trimming and J lost 0 bases, with 13 bases between them. The CDR3 DNA follows: TGTGCCAGCAGCTTAGTCAACAGGATTAGCTCCTACAATGAGCAGTTCTTC. Protein sequence: CASSLVNRISSYNEQFF.

This clonotype came up a few times. The genes are TRBV12-3 or TRBV12-4 and TRBJ2-5, with TRBD2 matching over 12 bases. The J call may be incorrect, as the DNA end agrees better with TRBJ2-1. CDR3 size: 14 residues. The DNA of the CDR3 is TGTGCCAGCAGGACGACTAGCGGGAGTGATGAGCAGTTCTTC. Translating it yields CASRTTSGSDEQFF.

This chain uses TRBV28 with TRBJ1-5, with D maybe TRBD1 (6 bases). CDR1 is MDHEN and CDR2 is SYDVKM in the germline V gene. V lost 3 bases and J 7 bases, leaving 19 bases between the germline ends. The CDR3 has 16 amino acids. DNA for the CDR3: TGTGCCAGCAGTTTTTTGGGGGGCAGCGGGGAACAGCCCCAGCATTTT. Its translation: CASSFLGGSGEQPQHF.

The gene calls are TRBV6-1 and TRBJ1-2; D remains ambiguous. V lost 7 bases, J lost 8 bases, and 17 bases lay in between. Germline CDR1 reads MNHNS; CDR2 reads SASEGT. CDR3 length: 13 residues. For the CDR3, the DNA is TGTGCCAGCATCCGGACCGCCGTATTCGGCTACACCTTC. This sequence encodes CASIRTAVFGYTF.

The rearrangement links TRBV28 to TRBJ1-3; D remains unclear. Trimming stripped 3 bases from V and 3 bases from J, with 9 bases between. The V gene's germline CDR1 is MDHEN and CDR2 SYDVKM. This CDR3 comprises 14 residues. In DNA form, the CDR3 reads TGTGCCAGCAGTTTGGCCAGCTTTGGAAACACCATATATTTT. Translated, it gives CASSLASFGNTIYF.

This chain links TRBV5-1 with TRBJ1-1; D call uncertain. CDR1 and CDR2 (germline): SGHRS, YFSETQ. The CDR3 totals 15 residues. The V and J ends lost 0 bases and 1 base respectively, with 10 bases between them. The CDR3 nucleotides are TGCGCCAGCAGCTTGGTTACGATCAGGAACACTGAAGCTTTCTTT. It is translated as CASSLVTIRNTEAFF. The full variable domain, its missing parts supplied by reference TRBV5-1 and TRBJ1-1, is KAGVTQTPRYLIKTRGQQVTLSCSPISGHRSVSWYQQTPGQGLQFLFEYFSETQRNKGNFPGRFSGRQFSNSRSEMNVSTLELGDSALYLCASSLVTIRNTEAFFGQGTRLTVV.

A note on this clonotype: A read error may account for a junction end that differs from germline. The chain is built from TRBV29-1 and TRBJ1-1; D gene unclear. Germline CDR1 is SQVTM and CDR2 is ANQGSEA. The CDR3 sequence is 12 residues long. This CDR3 reads CSVAQTNTGAFF. In nucleotides, the CDR3 is TGCAGCGTTGCTCAGACGAACACTGGAGCTTTCTTT.

There are a few counts of this clonotype. The V call is TRBV12-5, the J call TRBJ2-1, with 8 bases that match TRBD1. Germline V lookup: CDR1 LGHNT, CDR2 FRNRAP. After removal of 7 bases from V and 9 bases from J, the junction contained 11 bases not matched to a gene. The CDR3 has 14 amino acids. The CDR3 here is CASALQGARSEQFF. DNA of the CDR3: TGTGCTAGTGCCTTGCAGGGGGCGAGGAGTGAGCAGTTCTTC. The variable domain in full, completed from reference TRBV12-5 and TRBJ2-1, reads DARVTQTPRHKVTEMGQEVTMRCQPILGHNTVFWYRQTMMQGLELLAYFRNRAPLDDSGMPKDRFSAEMPDATLATLKIQPSEPRDSAVYFCASALQGARSEQFFGPGTRLTVL.

This clonotype turned up a few times. The chain links TRBV7-2 to TRBJ2-1, with D tentatively TRBD2 (6 bases). The J call may be mistaken, given a closer DNA end match to TRBJ2-7. The CDR3 has 14 amino acids. Germline loops: CDR1 SGHTA, CDR2 FQGNSA. CDR3 sequence (DNA): TGTGCCAGCAGCTTAGCGCTTGGGGGGAAGGAGCAGTACTTC. Translating gives CASSLALGGKEQYF.

The CDR3 reads CASTPPGQGAYEQYF. CDR3 DNA: TGTGCCAGCACCCCACCCGGACAGGGGGCCTACGAGCAGTACTTC. This chain uses TRBV28 with TRBJ2-5; 10 bases line up with TRBD1. The closer fit of TRBJ2-7 to the DNA end suggests the J call may be wrong. Germline CDR1 and CDR2: MDHEN and SYDVKM. The CDR3 has 15 amino acids.

This clonotype was detected ten times or more. V and J are TRBV3-1 and TRBJ2-5; D is possibly TRBD1 (6 bases). The V and J ends lost 7 bases and 2 bases respectively, with 23 bases between them. The CDR3 totals 17 residues. Looked up from germline, CDR1 is LGHDT and CDR2 is YNNKEL (reference sequence). The CDR3 coding sequence is TGTGCCAGCAAAGTACCCTTCTCGGACAGTCAGCAAGAGACCCAGTACTTC. It encodes CASKVPFSDSQQETQYF.

In its sample, this clonotype was seen a few times. An end of the junction differs from the germline gene, which may be a read error. J is TRBJ1-4 and V is TRBV7-9; the D is unclear. Germline CDR1 SEHNR, CDR2 FQNEAQ (reference sequence). This CDR3 contains 15 residues. CDR3 bases: TGTGCCAGCTCCCCGGAACGTGCAACTAATGAGAAACTGTTTTTT. Amino acids: CASSPERATNEKLFF. Combining the CDR3 with reference TRBV7-9 and TRBJ1-4 gives the whole variable domain DTGVSQNPRHKITKRGQNVTFRCDPISEHNRLYWYRQTLGQGPEFLTYFQNEAQLEKSRLLSDRFSAERPKGSFSTLEIQRTEQGDSAMYLCASSPERATNEKLFFGSGTQLSVL.

J is TRBJ2-5 and V is TRBV4-1; D unclear. The DNA matches TRBJ2-7 better at its end, which makes the J call doubtful. The CDR3 length is 15 residues. CDR1 MGHRA and CDR2 YSYEKL come from the germline V gene. This CDR3 reads CASSHHKSEVREQYF. In DNA form, the CDR3 reads TGCGCCAGCAGCCACCACAAATCTGAGGTTCGCGAGCAGTACTTC.

The CDR3 protein is CASSQRAQGRANEKLFF. CDR3 DNA: TGTGCCAGCAGCCAAAGAGCCCAGGGGCGGGCTAATGAAAAACTGTTTTTT. The chain recombines TRBV3-1 with TRBJ1-4; possibly TRBD1 for D (6 bases). The CDR3 is made up of 17 amino acids. The V gene lost 2 bases and the J gene lost 3 bases, with 16 bases spanning the gap. Germline CDR1 reads LGHDT; CDR2 reads YNNKEL (reference sequence).

This clonotype has only a few counts. The rearrangement links TRBV5-1 to TRBJ2-5, with 7 bases fitting TRBD2. From germline, CDR1 is SGHRS and CDR2 YFSETQ. Trimming at V came to 5 bases and at J to 2 bases, leaving 9 bases not matched to a gene. The CDR3 loop spans 15 amino acids. CDR3 nucleotides: TGCGCCAGCAGGATAGCGGGCCTTTCTCAAGAGACCCAGTACTTC. Its protein product is CASRIAGLSQETQYF.

V gene TRBV6-1 combines with J gene TRBJ1-6, with 10 bases matching TRBD1. V lost 6 bases and J lost 0; bases outside the gene matches: 11. Germline V gene sequence: CDR1 MNHNS, CDR2 SASEGT. There are 19 residues in the CDR3. CDR3 loop: CASSRRDRGSSSYNSPLHF. CDR3 DNA: TGTGCCAGCAGCCGCCGGGACAGGGGATCGAGCTCCTATAATTCACCCCTCCACTTT.

Written as DNA, the CDR3 is TGTGCCAGCAGTCCGGGACAGCAGTTTCAATTACAGCCCCAGCATTTT. It specifies CASSPGQQFQLQPQHF. The chain is built from TRBV6-1 and TRBJ1-5; the match to TRBD1 covers 7 bases. From germline, CDR1 is MNHNS and CDR2 SASEGT. V dropped 5 bases and J dropped 7; count of bases not matched to a gene: 14. This CDR3 comprises 16 residues.

The chain links TRBV6-2 or TRBV6-3 to TRBJ2-7, with D maybe TRBD1 (6 bases). The CDR3 spans 14 residues. V gave up 5 bases and J gave up 4 bases, with 15 bases separating them. The germline V gene encodes CDR1 MNHEY and CDR2 SVGEGT. Written as DNA, the CDR3 is TGTGCCAGCAGTGAGAGGGGGACAAGTTACGAGCAGTACTTC. Protein product: CASSERGTSYEQYF.